This T cell receptor beta chain was captured by sequencing in a study of PD-L1 blockade in urothelial cancer. At the level of the study: Between 0 and 3 prior chemotherapy regimens had been given to patients.

V was trimmed by 5 bases and J by 0 bases, leaving 15 bases between them. The CDR3 totals 16 residues. Germline V gene lookup returns CDR1 SGHTA and CDR2 FQGTGA. Using immunoSEQ multiplex PCR, the repertoire was profiled, and TCRdb retains in-frame clones only, with some absent. The data show about 84,000 clones, 82% seen once. The chain is built from TRBV7-3 and TRBJ2-3, with D possibly matching TRBD2 (7 bases). The TCR sequence derives from a man in his 70s with urothelial cancer. This specimen consisted of PBMCs, obtained around atezolizumab (anti-PD-L1) treatment. The CDR3 DNA follows: TGTGCCAGCAGCGTGAGGGGGGGTTCTAGCACAGATACGCAGTATTTT. Translated, it gives CASSVRGGSSTDTQYF.